What follows describes a single T cell receptor beta chain. Its target is not known. The V end lost 6 bases, the J end lost 0 bases, and 13 bases lay between the germline ends. There are 15 residues in the CDR3. CDR1 and CDR2 from the germline V gene are WNHNN and SYGVQD (reference sequence). PCR was performed using 60 Vbeta and 13 Jbeta primers. Per the authors' pipeline: Later work found around 85 million unique TCR beta chains, with about 10 million shared. Using immunoSEQ multiplex PCR, the repertoire was profiled, and TCRdb retains in-frame clones only, with some absent. V, J and clone size are taken as reported in that table, and D and trimming were inferred from the DNA itself. This sample's table reports approximately 80,000 clones. The sample originates from a study of cytomegalovirus exposure and HLA in healthy donors. Study observations and caveats: In a later analysis, a genetic analysis reported fewer productive-TCR N-insertions in an Asian-associated ancestry cluster than the cohort average. HLA alleles showed associations with about 15,000 TCR beta sequences in a later analysis, at a 0.05 false discovery rate. TCR beta chains associated with HLA were, in a later analysis, more clonally expanded than equally common others.

Specimen: PBMCs. The V call is TRBV10-1, the J call TRBJ2-3; tentatively, D is TRBD2 (5 bases). This receptor was identified in a man between 18 and 29 years old in good health and CMV-seropositive. The chain's CDR3 is CASSATTPSTDTQYF. CDR3 coding DNA: TGCGCCAGCAGCGCGACTACTCCTAGCACAGATACGCAGTATTTT.